This T cell receptor (beta chain) was sequenced in a study of OX40 agonist ivuxolimab in advanced cancers. Study-wide background: Intravenous ivuxolimab at 0.01 to 10 mg/kg was given to patients every 2 weeks.

Study-wide results and caveats: Not determined was the antigen specificity of the expanded peripheral T cells.

In this sample, this clone turned up once. What it binds is not known. Generated by immunoSEQ multiplex PCR, the TCRdb table keeps only in-frame clones and is missing some. The sample yields approximately 49,000 clones, roughly 84% seen once. Germline-derived CDR1 and CDR2 are SGHVS and FQNEAQ. V was clipped by 4 bases and J by 0 bases; unmatched bases: 9. The CDR3 sequence is 17 residues long. V gene TRBV7-8 combines with J gene TRBJ1-3; 7 bases line up with TRBD1. This sequence originates from an adult with an advanced solid tumor such as melanoma, head and neck, liver or kidney cancer. The sample here was CD4+ or CD8+ T cells sorted from blood, taken in a trial of the OX40 agonist ivuxolimab. The CDR3 DNA is TGTGCCAGCAGCTCGGTGCCCGGGACAGCCTCTGGAAACACCATATATTTT. Protein product: CASSSVPGTASGNTIYF. Looking up the rest from reference TRBV7-8 and TRBJ1-3 gives the full variable domain: GAGVSQSPRYKVAKRGQDVALRCDPISGHVSLFWYQQALGQGPEFLTYFQNEAQLDKSGLPSDRFFAERPEGSVSTLKIQRTQQEDSAVYLCASSSVPGTASGNTIYFGEGSWLTVV.